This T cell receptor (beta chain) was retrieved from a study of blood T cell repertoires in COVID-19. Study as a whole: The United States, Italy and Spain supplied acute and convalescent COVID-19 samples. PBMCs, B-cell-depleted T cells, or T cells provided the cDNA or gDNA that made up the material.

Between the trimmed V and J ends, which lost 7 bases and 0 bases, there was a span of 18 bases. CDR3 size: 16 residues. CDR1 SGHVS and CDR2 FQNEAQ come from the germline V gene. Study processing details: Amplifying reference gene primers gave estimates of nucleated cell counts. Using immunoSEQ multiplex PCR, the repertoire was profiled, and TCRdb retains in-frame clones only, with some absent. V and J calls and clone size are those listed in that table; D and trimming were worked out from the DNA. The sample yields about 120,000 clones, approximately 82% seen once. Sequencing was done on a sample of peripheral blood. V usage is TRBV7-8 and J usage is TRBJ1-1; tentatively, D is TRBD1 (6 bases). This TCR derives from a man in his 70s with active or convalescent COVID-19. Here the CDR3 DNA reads TGTGCCAGCACCCTCCGACAGGCTCGGGTGAACACTGAAGCTTTCTTT. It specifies CASTLRQARVNTEAFF. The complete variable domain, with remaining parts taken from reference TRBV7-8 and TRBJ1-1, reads GAGVSQSPRYKVAKRGQDVALRCDPISGHVSLFWYQQALGQGPEFLTYFQNEAQLDKSGLPSDRFFAERPEGSVSTLKIQRTQQEDSAVYLCASTLRQARVNTEAFFGQGTRLTVV.